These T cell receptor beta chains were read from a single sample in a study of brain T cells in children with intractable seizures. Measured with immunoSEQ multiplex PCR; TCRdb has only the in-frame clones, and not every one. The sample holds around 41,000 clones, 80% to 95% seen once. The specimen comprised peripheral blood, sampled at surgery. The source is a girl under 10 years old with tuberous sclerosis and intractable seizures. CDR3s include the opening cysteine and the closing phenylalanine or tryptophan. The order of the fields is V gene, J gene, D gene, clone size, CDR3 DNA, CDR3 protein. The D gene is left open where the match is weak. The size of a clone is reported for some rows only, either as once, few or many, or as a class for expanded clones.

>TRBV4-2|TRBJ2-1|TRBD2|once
TGTGCCAGCAGCCAAGATAAGCGGGGGGCCTACAATGAGCAGTTCTTC
CASSQDKRGAYNEQFF
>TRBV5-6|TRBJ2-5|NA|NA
TGTGCCAGCAGCTTTGCCGTGTACCAAGAGACCCAGTACTTC
CASSFAVYQETQYF
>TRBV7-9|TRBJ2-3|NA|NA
TGTGCCAGCAGCTTAGGAGGGATGGATACGCAGTATTTT
CASSLGGMDTQYF
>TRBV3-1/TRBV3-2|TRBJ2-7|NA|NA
TGTGCCAGCAGCCAAGGTGGCGGGGCCCGAATCTCCTACGAGCAGTACTTC
CASSQGGGARISYEQYF
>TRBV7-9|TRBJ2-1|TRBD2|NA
TGTGCCAGCAGCGCGGGCTTGACGCTAGCGGGGGATGAGCAGTTCTTC
CASSAGLTLAGDEQFF
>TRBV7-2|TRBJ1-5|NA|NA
TGTGCCAGCAGCCCCGGGACGCCTGACAATCAGCCCCAGCATTTT
CASSPGTPDNQPQHF
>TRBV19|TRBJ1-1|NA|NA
TGTGCCAGTAGTCAACAGGCGCGGAACACTGAAGCTTTCTTT
CASSQQARNTEAFF
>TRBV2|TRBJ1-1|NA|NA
TGTGCCAGCAGTGAAGCGCCCAGGGGCGGAGATGAAGCTTTCTTT
CASSEAPRGGDEAFF
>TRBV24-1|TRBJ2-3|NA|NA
TGTGCCACCATCTTAGGGGGGGACGGCACAGATACGCAGTATTTT
CATILGGDGTDTQYF
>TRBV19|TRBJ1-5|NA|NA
TGTGCCAGTCCCATAGATCAGCCCCAGCATTTT
CASPIDQPQHF
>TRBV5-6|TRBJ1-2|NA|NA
TGTGCCAGCAGCTTACCGGGACTGGGGACGGGGGGCTACACCTTC
CASSLPGLGTGGYTF
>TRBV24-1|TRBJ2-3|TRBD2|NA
TGTGCCACCAGTCTAGCGGGGGGAATCACAGATACGCAGTATTTT
CATSLAGGITDTQYF
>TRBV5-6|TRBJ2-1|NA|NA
TGTGCCAGCAGCCCAGCCGGTGCCTACAATGAGCAGTTCTTC
CASSPAGAYNEQFF
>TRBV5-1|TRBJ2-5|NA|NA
TGCGCCAGCAGCACCCGGGCTGAACGGTACCAAGAGACCCAGTACTTC
CASSTRAERYQETQYF
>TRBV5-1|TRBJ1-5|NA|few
TGCGCCAGCAGCTTGGAGGGAGGCTATAGCAATCAGCCCCAGCATTTT
CASSLEGGYSNQPQHF
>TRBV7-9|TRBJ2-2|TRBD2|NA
TGTGCCAGCAGCCCTCGGGGGGGACTAAGAGAGCTGTTTTTT
CASSPRGGLRELFF
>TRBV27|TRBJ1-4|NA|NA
TGTGCCAGCAGTTTAACGGCAGGTTATATAGGAAAACTGTTTTTT
CASSLTAGYIGKLFF
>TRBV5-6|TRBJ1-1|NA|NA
TGTGCCAGCAGCTTCGGGGCAGGGGAGTGGAGCACTGAAGCTTTCTTT
CASSFGAGEWSTEAFF
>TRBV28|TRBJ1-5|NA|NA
TGTGCCAGCACCACTCGCAATCAGCCCCAGCATTTT
CASTTRNQPQHF
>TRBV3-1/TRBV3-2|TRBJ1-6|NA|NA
TGTGCCAGCAGCCAAGGTAGGGGAGCAAGGGATTCACCCCTCCACTTT
CASSQGRGARDSPLHF
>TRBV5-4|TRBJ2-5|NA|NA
TGTGCCAGCAGCCCGAAGGGTAGCGAGACCCAGTACTTC
CASSPKGSETQYF
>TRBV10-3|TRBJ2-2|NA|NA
TGTGCCATTCGTGGAGTGAACACCGGGGAGCTGTTTTTT
CAIRGVNTGELFF
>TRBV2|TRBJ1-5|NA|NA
TGTGCCAGCACCTACCTAAATAGCAATCAGCCCCAGCATTTT
CASTYLNSNQPQHF
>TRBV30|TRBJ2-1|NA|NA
TGTGCCTGGAGTAAGGGACTTAACAATGAGCAGTTCTTC
CAWSKGLNNEQFF
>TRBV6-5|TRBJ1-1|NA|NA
TGTGCCAGCAGTTACACGGCGACAGGGAACACTGAAGCTTTCTTT
CASSYTATGNTEAFF
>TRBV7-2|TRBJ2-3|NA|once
TGTGCCAGCAGCCAGATCGCTACAGATACGCAGTATTTT
CASSQIATDTQYF
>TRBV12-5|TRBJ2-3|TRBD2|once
TGTGCTAGTGGTCAAGGACTAGCGGGATGGGCAGATACGCAGTATTTT
CASGQGLAGWADTQYF
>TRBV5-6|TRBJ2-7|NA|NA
TGTGCCAGCAGCTTGTACGGAGACGAGCAGTACTTC
CASSLYGDEQYF
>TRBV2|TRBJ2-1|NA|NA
TGTGCCAGCAAGGAGGTTTCCTACAATGAGCAGTTCTTC
CASKEVSYNEQFF
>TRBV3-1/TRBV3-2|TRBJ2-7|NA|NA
TGTGCCAGCAGCCAAGCTGACGGGTCCTACGAGCAGTACTTC
CASSQADGSYEQYF
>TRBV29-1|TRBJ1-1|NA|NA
TGCAGCGTTAGTGGGGGCGTCACTGAAGCTTTCTTT
CSVSGGVTEAFF
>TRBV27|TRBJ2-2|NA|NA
TGTGCCAGCAGGGTATACACCGGGGAGCTGTTTTTT
CASRVYTGELFF
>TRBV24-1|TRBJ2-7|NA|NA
TGTGCCACCAGTGAGTCAGGAGGAGCCTACGAGCAGTACTTC
CATSESGGAYEQYF
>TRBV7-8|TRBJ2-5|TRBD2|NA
TGTGCCAGCAGCCCGGGTAGCGGGGGGGCCGCGGAGACCCAGTACTTC
CASSPGSGGAAETQYF
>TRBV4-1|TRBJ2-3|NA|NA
TGCGCCAGCAGCCTCAGGGACACAGATACGCAGTATTTT
CASSLRDTDTQYF
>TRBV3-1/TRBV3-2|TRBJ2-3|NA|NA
TGTGCCAGCAGCCAAGGTCGGAGGGTCCCAGATACGCAGTATTTT
CASSQGRRVPDTQYF
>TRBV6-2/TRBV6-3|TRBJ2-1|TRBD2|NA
TGTGCCAGCAGCAACCCCGGGACTAGCGGGGGAGACAATGAGCAGTTCTTC
CASSNPGTSGGDNEQFF
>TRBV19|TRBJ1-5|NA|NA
TGTGCCAGTAGTATGCAAGAGGTTCAGCCCCAGCATTTT
CASSMQEVQPQHF
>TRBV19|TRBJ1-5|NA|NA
TGTGCCAGTAGTATAGATCAAGGCAGGGCGGGCAATCAGCCCCAGCATTTT
CASSIDQGRAGNQPQHF
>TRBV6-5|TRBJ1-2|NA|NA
TGTGCCAGCACCGGACACAAAGCTAACTATGGCTACACCTTC
CASTGHKANYGYTF
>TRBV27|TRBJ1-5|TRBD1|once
TGTGCCAGCAGTTCACAGGGGATCAATCAGCCCCAGCATTTT
CASSSQGINQPQHF
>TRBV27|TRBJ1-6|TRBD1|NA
TGTGCCAGCAGTTTACAGGGGGGCAATTCACCCCTCCACTTT
CASSLQGGNSPLHF
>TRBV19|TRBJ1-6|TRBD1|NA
TGTGCCAGTAGGGACGACAGGGTCGAAGATTCACCCCTCCACTTT
CASRDDRVEDSPLHF
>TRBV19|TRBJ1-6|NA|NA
TGTGCCAGTAGTATCTCGGGGTTGGGGAATTCACCCCTCCACTTT
CASSISGLGNSPLHF
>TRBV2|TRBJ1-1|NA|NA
TGTGCCAGCAACCCGGGACGGTACACTGAAGCTTTCTTT
CASNPGRYTEAFF
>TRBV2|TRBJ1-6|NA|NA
TGTGCCAGCAGGATAGGCCTACCCCTAGGTTCACCCCTCCACTTT
CASRIGLPLGSPLHF
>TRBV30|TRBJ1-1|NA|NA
TGTGCCTGGAGTTGGGGGACTTTGGCTGAAGCTTTCTTT
CAWSWGTLAEAFF
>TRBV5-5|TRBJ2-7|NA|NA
TGTGCCAGCAGCTTGGAGGCCCCCTACGAGCAGTACTTC
CASSLEAPYEQYF
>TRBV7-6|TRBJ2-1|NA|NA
TGTGCCAGCAGCATACGGGGGACCCGCTACAATGAGCAGTTCTTC
CASSIRGTRYNEQFF
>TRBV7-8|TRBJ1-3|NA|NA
TGTGCCAGCAGCTTAGTTTTCCACACAGGGCGCAACTCTGGAAACACCATATATTTT
CASSLVFHTGRNSGNTIYF
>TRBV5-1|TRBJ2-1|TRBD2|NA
TGCGCCAGCAGCTTACTAGCGGGGGGGCCAAATGAGCAGTTCTTC
CASSLLAGGPNEQFF
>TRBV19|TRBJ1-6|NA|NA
TGTGCCAGTAAGGGGGGGGCTCAACAAAATTCACCCCTCCACTTT
CASKGGAQQNSPLHF
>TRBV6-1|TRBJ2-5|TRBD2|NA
TGTGCCAGCAGTGAGGGAGGGGAGACCCAGTACTTC
CASSEGGETQYF
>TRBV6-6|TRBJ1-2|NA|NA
TGTGCCAGCAGTTACTCGATGGCAGGGTTCGGCTATGGCTACACCTTC
CASSYSMAGFGYGYTF